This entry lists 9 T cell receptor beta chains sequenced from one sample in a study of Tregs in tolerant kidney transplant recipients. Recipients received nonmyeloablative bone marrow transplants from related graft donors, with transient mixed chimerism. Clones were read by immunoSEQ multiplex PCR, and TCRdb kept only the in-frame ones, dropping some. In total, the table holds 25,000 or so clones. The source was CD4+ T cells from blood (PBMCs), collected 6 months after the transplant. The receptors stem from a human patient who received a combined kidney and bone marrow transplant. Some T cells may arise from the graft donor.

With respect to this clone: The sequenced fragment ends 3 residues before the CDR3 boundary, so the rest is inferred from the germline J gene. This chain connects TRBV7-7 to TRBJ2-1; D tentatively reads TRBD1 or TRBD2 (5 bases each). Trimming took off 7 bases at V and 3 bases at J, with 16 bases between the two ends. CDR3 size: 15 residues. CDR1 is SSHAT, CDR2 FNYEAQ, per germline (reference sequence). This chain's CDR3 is CASIWGFGIYNEQFF. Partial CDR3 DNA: TGTGCCAGCATTTGGGGCTTCGGGATCTACAATGAG.

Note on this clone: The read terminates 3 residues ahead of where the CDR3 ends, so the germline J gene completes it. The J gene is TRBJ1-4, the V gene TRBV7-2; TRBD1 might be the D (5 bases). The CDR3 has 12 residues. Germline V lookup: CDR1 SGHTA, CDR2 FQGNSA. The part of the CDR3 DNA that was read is TGTGCCAGCAGCCCGGACACAATTGAA. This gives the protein CASSPDTIE. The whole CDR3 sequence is CASSPDTIELFF. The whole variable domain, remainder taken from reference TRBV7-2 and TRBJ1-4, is GAGVSQSPSNKVTEKGKDVELRCDPISGHTALYWYRQSLGQGLEFLIYFQGNSAPDKSGLPSDRFSAERTGGSVSTLTIQRTQQEDSAVYLCASSPDTIELFFGSGTQLSVL.

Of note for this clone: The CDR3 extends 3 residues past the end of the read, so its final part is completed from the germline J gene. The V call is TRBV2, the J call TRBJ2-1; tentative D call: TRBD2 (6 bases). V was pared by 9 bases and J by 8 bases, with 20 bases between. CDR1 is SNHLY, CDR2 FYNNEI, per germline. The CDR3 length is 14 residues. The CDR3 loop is CASRAGTIRDEQFF. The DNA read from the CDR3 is TGTGCCAGTCGGGCGGGGACCATTCGGGATGAG.

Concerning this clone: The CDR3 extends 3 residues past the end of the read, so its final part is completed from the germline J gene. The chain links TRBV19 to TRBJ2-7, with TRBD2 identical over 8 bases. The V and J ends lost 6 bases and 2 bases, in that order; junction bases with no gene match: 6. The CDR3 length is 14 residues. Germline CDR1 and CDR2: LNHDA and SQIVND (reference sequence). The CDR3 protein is CASRQPGGAYEQYF. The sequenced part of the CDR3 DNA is TGTGCCAGTAGACAACCGGGGGGGGCCTACGAG.

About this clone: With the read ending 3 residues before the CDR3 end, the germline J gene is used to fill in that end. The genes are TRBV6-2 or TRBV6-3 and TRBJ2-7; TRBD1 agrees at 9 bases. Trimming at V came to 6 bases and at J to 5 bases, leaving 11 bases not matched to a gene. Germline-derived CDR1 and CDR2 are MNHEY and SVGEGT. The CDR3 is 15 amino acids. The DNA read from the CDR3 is TGTGCCAGCAGGCCCACCGGGACAGGGAACCACGAG. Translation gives CASRPTGTGNHE. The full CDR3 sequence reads CASRPTGTGNHEQYF.

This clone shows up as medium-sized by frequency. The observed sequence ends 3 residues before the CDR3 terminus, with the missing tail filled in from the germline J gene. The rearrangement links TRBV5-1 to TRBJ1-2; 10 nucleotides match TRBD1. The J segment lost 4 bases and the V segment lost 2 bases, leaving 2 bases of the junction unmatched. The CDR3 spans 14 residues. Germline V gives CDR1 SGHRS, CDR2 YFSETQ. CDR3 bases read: TGCGCCAGCAGCTTTGGGACAGGGGTCTATGGC. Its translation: CASSFGTGVYG. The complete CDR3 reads CASSFGTGVYGYTF.

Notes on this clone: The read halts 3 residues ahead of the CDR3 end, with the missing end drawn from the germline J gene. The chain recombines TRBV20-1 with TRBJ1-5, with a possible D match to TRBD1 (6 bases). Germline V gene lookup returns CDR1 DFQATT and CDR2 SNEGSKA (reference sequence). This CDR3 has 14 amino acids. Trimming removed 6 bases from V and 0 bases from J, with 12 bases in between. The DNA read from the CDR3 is TGCAGTGCCACCCAGGGGAATAGCAATCAGCCC. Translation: CSATQGNSNQP. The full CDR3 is CSATQGNSNQPQHF.

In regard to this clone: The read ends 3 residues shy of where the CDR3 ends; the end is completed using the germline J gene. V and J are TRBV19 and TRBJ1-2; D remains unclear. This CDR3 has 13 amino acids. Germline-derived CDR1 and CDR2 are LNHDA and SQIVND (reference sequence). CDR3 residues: CASTTTKGGGYTF. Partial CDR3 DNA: TGTGCCAGTACCACGACCAAAGGCGGGGGC. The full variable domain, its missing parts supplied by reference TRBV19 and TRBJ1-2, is DGGITQSPKYLFRKEGQNVTLSCEQNLNHDAMYWYRQDPGQGLRLIYYSQIVNDFQKGDIAEGYSVSREKKESFPLTVTSAQKNPTAFYLCASTTTKGGGYTFGSGTRLTVV.

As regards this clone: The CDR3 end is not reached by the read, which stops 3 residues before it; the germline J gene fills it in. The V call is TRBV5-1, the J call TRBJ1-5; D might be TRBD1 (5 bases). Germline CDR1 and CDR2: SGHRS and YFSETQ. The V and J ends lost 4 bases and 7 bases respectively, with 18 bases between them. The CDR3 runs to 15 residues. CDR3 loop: CASSLGGGNGQPQHF. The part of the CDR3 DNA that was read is TGCGCCAGCAGCCTTGGGGGGGGGAATGGGCAGCCC.